The 10 T cell receptor beta chains below all came from one sample that was sequenced in a study of blood T cell repertoires in COVID-19. Assay: immunoSEQ multiplex PCR; the TCRdb copy retains only in-frame clones and omits some. The table lists 70,000 or so clones, 75% to 90% of them singletons. The sequenced sample was peripheral blood. The source is a man in his 60s with acute or convalescent COVID-19.

The gene calls are TRBV20-1 and TRBJ2-5, with no clear D. CDR3 length: 13 amino acids. The V gene's germline CDR1 is DFQATT and CDR2 SNEGSKA (reference sequence). With 3 bases removed from V and 1 base from J, the gap between germline ends came to 9 bases. This CDR3 is CSASMAVQETQYF. DNA of the CDR3: TGCAGTGCTAGTATGGCGGTCCAAGAGACCCAGTACTTC.

CDR3 residues: CASSLGPDQPQHF. Here the CDR3 DNA reads TGTGCCAGCAGTTTAGGGCCTGATCAGCCCCAGCATTTT. The chain combines TRBV27 with TRBJ1-5; D gene unclear. The V gene lost 2 bases and the J gene lost 5 bases, with 7 bases spanning the gap. This CDR3 is 13 amino acids long. The germline V gene encodes CDR1 MNHEY and CDR2 SMNVEV (reference sequence).

The V gene is TRBV5-4, the J gene TRBJ1-2, with TRBD1 as a possible D gene (5 bases). This CDR3 region has 15 residues. Deletions cut 2 bases from V and 3 bases from J, with 14 bases between. The V gene's germline CDR1 is SGHNT and CDR2 YYREEE (reference sequence). The CDR3 DNA is TGTGCCAGCAGCTTCAACCAGGGTTCCGACTATGGCTACACCTTC. It yields the protein CASSFNQGSDYGYTF.

The J gene is TRBJ1-1, the V gene TRBV29-1, with D possibly being TRBD1 (5 bases). Between the trimmed V and J ends, which lost 6 bases and 3 bases, there was a span of 14 bases. The CDR3 runs to 13 residues. CDR1 and CDR2 (germline): SQVTM, ANQGSEA. CDR3 sequence: CSVGGGRDTEAFF. Written as DNA, the CDR3 is TGCAGCGTCGGCGGGGGAAGGGACACTGAAGCTTTCTTT. Variable domain in full (rest from reference TRBV29-1 and TRBJ1-1): SAVISQKPSRDICQRGTSLTIQCQVDSQVTMMFWYRQQPGQSLTLIATANQGSEATYESGFVIDKFPISRPNLTFSTLTVSNMSPEDSSIYLCSVGGGRDTEAFFGQGTRLTVV.

The chain has TRBV9 and TRBJ2-3; 8 nucleotides align to TRBD2. V lost 0 bases to trimming and J lost 2 bases; unmatched junction nucleotides: 8. Looked up from germline, CDR1 is SGDLS and CDR2 is YYNGEE. The CDR3 has 17 residues. The CDR3 DNA follows: TGTGCCAGCAGCGTAGGGCTAGGCGGGGGGCACACAGATACGCAGTATTTT. Protein product: CASSVGLGGGHTDTQYF.

The V gene is TRBV3-1 (or the pseudogene TRBV3-2), the J gene TRBJ1-3; D is unclear. Germline V gene data show CDR1 as LGHDT and CDR2 as YNNKEL (reference sequence). This CDR3 comprises 15 residues. Trimming pared 4 bases from V and 1 base from J, leaving 11 bases between. CDR3 region: CASSPPEGSGNTIYF. In DNA, the CDR3 is TGTGCCAGCAGCCCTCCCGAGGGATCTGGAAACACCATATATTTT.

This sequence joins TRBV5-1 and TRBJ2-5, with D possibly TRBD1 on 6 matching bases. The V gene's germline CDR1 is SGHRS and CDR2 YFSETQ. The length of the CDR3 is 14 residues. Trimming cost V 0 bases and J 5 bases, with 11 bases left between them. The CDR3 here is CASSLELGAETQYF. DNA for the CDR3: TGCGCCAGCAGCTTGGAACTGGGGGCGGAGACCCAGTACTTC.

This chain links TRBV5-5 with TRBJ2-7, with 7 bases matching TRBD1. The CDR3 has 16 residues. J was trimmed by 1 base and V by 0 bases; bases with no gene match: 7. The germline V gene encodes CDR1 SGHKS and CDR2 YYEKEE (reference sequence). The CDR3 DNA is TGTGCCAGCAGCTTGGGGCGTAGACAGGGATCCTACGAGCAGTACTTC. This sequence encodes CASSLGRRQGSYEQYF.

The chain carries TRBV24-1 and TRBJ2-5; TRBD2 agrees at 12 bases. Germline V gene data show CDR1 as KGHDR and CDR2 as SFDVKD. There are 15 residues in the CDR3. The V segment lost 4 bases and the J segment 2 bases; nucleotides outside the gene matches: 1. This CDR3 reads CATSDGTSGQETQYF. CDR3 nucleotides: TGTGCCACCAGTGACGGGACTAGCGGGCAAGAGACCCAGTACTTC.

This chain links TRBV7-2 with TRBJ2-2; 8 bases fit TRBD1. Per germline, CDR1 SGHTA and CDR2 FQGNSA. After removal of 5 bases from V and 5 bases from J, the junction contained 4 bases not matched to a gene. This CDR3 has 14 residues. The DNA for the CDR3 is TGTGCCAGCAGCACTAGGACAGGGACCGGGGAGCTGTTTTTT. It yields the protein CASSTRTGTGELFF.